The subject of this entry is one T cell receptor (beta chain). The data belong to a study of blood T cells in healthy people across ages. This CDR3 is 16 amino acids long. J lost 2 bases, V lost 2 bases, and 7 bases had no gene match. The V gene's germline CDR1 is MNHNS and CDR2 SASEGT. A J-beta primer mix and a sample-barcoded 5' primer were used in a second PCR of roughly 7 to 12 cycles. TCRdb recomputed calls from the 5' RACE reads with MiXCR, one row per CDR3 protein. Among under 1,100,000 distinct CDR3 sequences listed, 20% to 25% were seen once. A further study also used this sample, focusing on T cells of mothers and their children.

Sequencing input: blood. V gene TRBV6-1 combines with J gene TRBJ2-5, with 8 bases identical to TRBD1. The sequence was collected from a girl aged 2-9 years in good health. CDR3 sequence: CASSEWAGQEQETQYF. DNA of the CDR3: TGTGCCAGCAGTGAATGGGCGGGACAGGAGCAAGAGACCCAGTACTTC.